This T cell receptor beta chain emerged from a study of T cells in Graves' hyperthyroidism and ophthalmopathy. Study context: Prior to any treatment, at the point of initial diagnosis, peripheral blood was collected.

Authors of the study amplified TCR beta CDR3 regions from RNA transcripts. A set of HTBI primers served as the primers for a first-round RT-PCR of the TCR CDR3. One entry per CDR3 protein, called by TCRdb with MiXCR from the multiplex PCR reads. Among 300,000 to 450,000 distinct CDR3 sequences, 15% to 20% were seen once, and the ten largest hold roughly 16%. Findings and caveats of the study: The blood repertoire included most of the expanded thyroid clonotypes above 0.001. Ophthalmopathy stood apart from stable hyperthyroidism in a 13 V-J model.

The CDR3 extends over 14 amino acids. The germline V gene encodes CDR1 SQVTM and CDR2 ANQGSEA. Trimming took 7 bases from V and 6 from J; bases not matched to a gene: 11. This clonotype was detected ten times or more. The target antigen is unknown. The sequenced sample was blood. The receptor comes from a middle-aged woman with Graves' ophthalmopathy. This sequence joins TRBV29-1 and TRBJ1-5; 8 positions match TRBD1. Here the CDR3 reads CSALTGGKGQPQHF. The CDR3 DNA reads as TGCAGCGCCCTCACAGGGGGTAAGGGTCAGCCCCAGCATTTT. The full variable domain, in which reference TRBV29-1 and TRBJ1-5 provide the parts outside the CDR3, is SAVISQKPSRDICQRGTSLTIQCQVDSQVTMMFWYRQQPGQSLTLIATANQGSEATYESGFVIDKFPISRPNLTFSTLTVSNMSPEDSSIYLCSALTGGKGQPQHFGDGTRLSIL.